Presented here are 24 T cell receptor beta chains from one specimen sequenced in a study of T-cell reconstitution after alpha-beta-depleted transplantation in children. Molecular barcoding with unique molecular identifiers was used for the TCRbeta library. TCRdb used MiXCR to reprocess the PCR reads, holding one entry per CDR3 protein. This sample yields roughly 570,000 distinct CDR3 sequences, of which 27% are seen a single time; about 35% belongs to the top ten. The input for sequencing was PBMCs, taken before TCRalphabeta/CD19-depleted stem cell transplant. The receptors here all came from a boy under two years old with Wiskott-Aldrich syndrome, due to receive a stem cell transplant.

The V gene is TRBV7-9, the J gene TRBJ2-7; 8 nucleotides line up with TRBD2. This CDR3 comprises 14 residues. Germline-derived CDR1 and CDR2 are SEHNR and FQNEAQ (reference sequence). The V segment lost 5 bases and the J segment 0 bases; nucleotides outside the gene matches: 3. CDR3 nucleotides: TGTGCCAGCAGCCAGACTAGCGCCTCCTACGAGCAGTACTTC. Residues: CASSQTSASYEQYF. Using reference TRBV7-9 and TRBJ2-7 for the parts outside the CDR3, the full variable domain is DTGVSQNPRHKITKRGQNVTFRCDPISEHNRLYWYRQTLGQGPEFLTYFQNEAQLEKSRLLSDRFSAERPKGSFSTLEIQRTEQGDSAMYLCASSQTSASYEQYFGPGTRLTVT.

This clonotype was counted between two and nine times. The J gene is TRBJ2-3, the V gene TRBV4-1, with D perhaps assigned TRBD1 or TRBD2 (5 bases each). The CDR3 has 15 amino acids. V shed 1 base and J shed 4 bases, with 12 bases lying between them. CDR1 is MGHRA and CDR2 is YSYEKL in the germline V gene. The CDR3 loop reads CASSQVPSGPDTQYF. The DNA of the CDR3 is TGCGCCAGCAGCCAAGTTCCTTCGGGGCCAGATACGCAGTATTTT.

This clonotype has only a few counts. CDR3 loop: CASSPQKPGTSGYQSTNEQFF. CDR3 in DNA: TGTGCCAGCAGTCCCCAGAAGCCGGGGACTAGCGGGTACCAGTCCACCAATGAGCAGTTCTTC. The chain links TRBV6-2 or TRBV6-3 to TRBJ2-1; 12 nucleotides line up with TRBD2. The CDR3 loop spans 21 amino acids. Germline lookup yields CDR1 MNHEY and CDR2 SVGEGT. Trimming cost V 5 bases and J 6 bases; bases outside gene matches: 23.

The chain recombines TRBV12-3 or TRBV12-4 with TRBJ1-5; a weak D match, TRBD1 (5 bases). Trimming cost V 1 base and J 6 bases, with 13 bases left between them. CDR3 length: 15 residues. The CDR3 nucleotides are TGTGCCAGCAGTTTAGAGGGGTCTGGGCGTCAGCCCCAGCATTTT. Its translation: CASSLEGSGRQPQHF.

The chain uses TRBV20-1 and TRBJ2-2; D call uncertain. This CDR3 has 13 amino acids. The germline V gene encodes CDR1 DFQATT and CDR2 SNEGSKA (reference sequence). Trimming pared 5 bases from V and 5 bases from J, leaving 12 bases between. CDR3 region: CSAQAVGTGELFF. CDR3 in DNA: TGCAGTGCTCAAGCCGTTGGGACCGGGGAGCTGTTTTTT.

This chain connects TRBV20-1 to TRBJ2-1; D uncertain. This CDR3 comprises 14 residues. CDR1 DFQATT and CDR2 SNEGSKA come from the germline V gene (reference sequence). Trimming cost V 5 bases and J 4 bases, with 15 bases left between them. CDR3 residues: CSAPAGWAYNEQFF. CDR3 bases: TGCAGTGCTCCTGCTGGGTGGGCATACAATGAGCAGTTCTTC.

The sample holds a few counts of this clonotype. The V gene is TRBV5-1, the J gene TRBJ1-2; no firm D call. Germline V gene lookup returns CDR1 SGHRS and CDR2 YFSETQ. V was shortened by 5 bases and J by 3 bases, with 14 bases between the two germline ends. CDR3 length equals 14 residues. CDR3: CASRMAGSDYGYTF. In nucleotides, the CDR3 is TGCGCCAGCAGGATGGCGGGGAGTGACTATGGCTACACCTTC.

The genes are TRBV7-2 and TRBJ1-2; D perhaps matches TRBD1 (6 bases). Looked up from germline, CDR1 is SGHTA and CDR2 is FQGNSA. Trimming left V 1 base short and J 8 bases short, with 14 bases between. CDR3 length: 14 amino acids. The DNA of the CDR3 is TGTGCCAGCAGCTTAGTTGCCAGGGGAGGGGGCTACACCTTC. This sequence encodes CASSLVARGGGYTF.

The CDR3 DNA follows: TGTGCCAGACTCAAAGGGAGGGACGCTTTCTTT. It is translated as CARLKGRDAFF. V usage is TRBV7-2 and J usage is TRBJ1-1; D is perhaps TRBD1 (5 bases). Trimming took 9 bases from V and 11 from J, leaving 16 bases between them. Germline V CDR1 and CDR2: SGHTA, FQGNSA. This CDR3 is built from 11 residues.

A few counts support this clonotype. The chain has TRBV5-1 and TRBJ1-1; D remains unclear. The CDR3 is 14 residues long. The ends were cut back, 0 bases at V and 8 bases at J, with 14 bases in the middle. Germline-derived CDR1 and CDR2 are SGHRS and YFSETQ. The CDR3 spells CASSLGMVSLEAFF. Written as DNA, the CDR3 is TGCGCCAGCAGCTTGGGTATGGTCTCACTAGAAGCTTTCTTT.

The chain uses TRBV27 and TRBJ1-4; tentative D call: TRBD1 (5 bases). This CDR3 is 15 amino acids long. CDR1 is MNHEY and CDR2 is SMNVEV in the germline V gene (reference sequence). The V end lost 1 base, the J end lost 8 bases, and 14 bases lay between the germline ends. In nucleotides, the CDR3 is TGTGCCAGCAGTTTATTCGCCAGGGCGGGGGAAAAACTGTTTTTT. It encodes CASSLFARAGEKLFF.

The rearrangement links TRBV7-9 to TRBJ1-1, with D perhaps matching TRBD1 (6 bases). The CDR3 totals 14 residues. Trimming removed 5 bases at V and 8 bases at J, with 18 bases between. The germline CDR1 and CDR2 sequences are SEHNR and FQNEAQ (reference sequence). CDR3 amino acids: CASSEGHRKGEAFF. DNA for the CDR3: TGTGCCAGCAGCGAGGGACACCGCAAAGGGGAAGCTTTCTTT. The full variable domain, completed using reference TRBV7-9 and TRBJ1-1, is DTGVSQNPRHKITKRGQNVTFRCDPISEHNRLYWYRQTLGQGPEFLTYFQNEAQLEKSRLLSDRFSAERPKGSFSTLEIQRTEQGDSAMYLCASSEGHRKGEAFFGQGTRLTVV.

The chain joins TRBV28 to TRBJ2-5; D unclear. V was clipped by 10 bases and J by 0 bases, with 12 bases between them. Germline CDR1 MDHEN, CDR2 SYDVKM. The CDR3 runs 13 residues. CDR3 loop: CATQTVYQETQYF. Written as DNA, the CDR3 is TGTGCCACTCAGACGGTGTACCAAGAGACCCAGTACTTC.

This chain uses TRBV5-1 with TRBJ2-6; D gene uncertain. Trimming pared 0 bases from V and 2 bases from J, leaving 12 bases between. The CDR3 is 17 amino acids. CDR1 and CDR2 (germline): SGHRS, YFSETQ. Written as DNA, the CDR3 is TGCGCCAGCAGCTTGGGACTCCTCTCAACTGGGGCCAACGTCCTGACTTTC. Translation: CASSLGLLSTGANVLTF.

This chain links TRBV7-2 with TRBJ1-4; no clear D gene. The CDR3 has 15 residues. Trimming left V 5 bases short and J 5 bases short, with 15 bases between. Germline-derived CDR1 and CDR2 are SGHTA and FQGNSA. This chain's CDR3 is CASSRDLWENEKLFF. In DNA form, the CDR3 reads TGTGCCAGCAGCCGTGACCTCTGGGAAAATGAAAAACTGTTTTTT.

This clonotype was observed a handful of times. CDR3 coding DNA: TGTGCCAGCAGTTTAAGACAGGGGAACTACAATGAGCAGTTCTTC. Translating it yields CASSLRQGNYNEQFF. The genes are TRBV12-3 or TRBV12-4 and TRBJ2-1; 8 bases are shared with TRBD1. With 2 bases clipped from V and 3 bases from J, the junction kept 3 bases outside the gene matches. This CDR3 is built from 15 residues.

This clonotype was seen only a few times. The CDR3 DNA follows: TGTGCCACCAGTGATTCGGAATTTTTGGACATTCAGTACTTC. Residues: CATSDSEFLDIQYF. The gene calls are TRBV24-1 and TRBJ2-4; no reliable D call. V dropped 2 bases and J dropped 8 bases, with 12 bases sitting between them. Germline V gene sequence: CDR1 KGHDR, CDR2 SFDVKD. This CDR3 spans 14 amino acids.

The genes are TRBV12-3 or TRBV12-4 and TRBJ2-2; 7 positions match TRBD2. The CDR3 is 15 residues long. The V gene end was trimmed by 4 bases and the J gene end by 3 bases; junction bases not matched to a gene: 5. Here the CDR3 reads CASSSSSGYTGELFF. CDR3 sequence (DNA): TGTGCCAGCAGTTCCTCTAGCGGTTACACCGGGGAGCTGTTTTTT.

The chain combines TRBV7-4 with TRBJ2-7, with 9 bases matching TRBD2. The CDR3 has 16 residues. The V gene end was trimmed by 4 bases and the J gene end by 3 bases; junction bases not matched to a gene: 10. Germline CDR1 reads SGHVT; CDR2 reads SQSDAQ. This chain's CDR3 is CASSCGIAGEGYEQYF. Here the CDR3 DNA reads TGTGCCAGCAGCTGTGGGATAGCGGGAGAGGGCTACGAGCAGTACTTC.

The chain links TRBV3-1 to TRBJ2-5; D may be TRBD2 (6 bases). CDR3 length: 15 residues. Germline V gene sequence: CDR1 LGHDT, CDR2 YNNKEL (reference sequence). V shed 4 bases and J shed 5 bases, with 17 bases lying between them. CDR3 sequence (DNA): TGTGCCAGCAGCCCAAACTGGGGTGGGGGGGAGACCCAGTACTTC. Translated, it gives CASSPNWGGGETQYF.

V and J are TRBV4-2 and TRBJ2-2; D is possibly TRBD1 or TRBD2 (5 bases each). The V gene lost 1 base and the J gene lost 4 bases, with 13 bases spanning the gap. Germline V CDR1 and CDR2: LGHNA, YNFKEQ. The CDR3 is 16 amino acids. The CDR3 loop reads CASSQVGGRGTGELFF. DNA for the CDR3: TGTGCCAGCAGCCAAGTCGGAGGAAGGGGCACCGGGGAGCTGTTTTTT.

In this sample, this clonotype turned up a few times. The V and J genes are TRBV25-1 and TRBJ2-1, with 9 bases that match TRBD2. The CDR3 covers 14 residues. Trimming took 4 bases from V and 11 from J; bases not matched to a gene: 9. The germline gives CDR1 MGHDK, CDR2 SYGVNS. The DNA of the CDR3 is TGTGCCAGCAGTGCAGCGGGAGGCCGCTCTAAGCAGTTCTTC. As protein: CASSAAGGRSKQFF.

The CDR3 reads CASSSLAGGVYEQYF. CDR3 nucleotide sequence: TGCGCCAGCAGCTCCTTAGCGGGAGGGGTCTACGAGCAGTACTTC. The chain recombines TRBV5-1 with TRBJ2-7; TRBD2 agrees at 11 bases. The J segment lost 3 bases and the V segment lost 3 bases, leaving 5 bases of the junction unmatched. This CDR3 has 15 amino acids. From germline, CDR1 is SGHRS and CDR2 YFSETQ.

The J gene is TRBJ2-2, the V gene TRBV6-5; tentative D call: TRBD2 (6 bases). This CDR3 is 15 amino acids long. Germline V gene data show CDR1 as MNHEY and CDR2 as SVGAGI. Trimming cost V 1 base and J 0 bases, with 6 bases left between them. CDR3 bases: TGTGCCAGCAGTTACTGGGGGGCGAACACCGGGGAGCTGTTTTTT. Translated: CASSYWGANTGELFF.